This T cell receptor beta chain is drawn from a study of blood T cell repertoires in COVID-19 (dated by TCRdb to about 2020). For the wider study: Collaborator samples came from the United States, Italy and Spain and covered acute and convalescent phases of COVID-19. The prospective study material was composed of cDNA or gDNA derived from T cells, B-cell-depleted T cells, or PBMCs. Subjects who had been exposed to COVID-19, were actively infected with it, or had recovered from it provided the deeply sampled blood TCRbeta repertoires that made up the dataset. A freely available public database, intended as a resource for researchers studying the immune response to SARS-CoV-2, is where the repertoires were released. Samples were obtained from the ongoing ImmuneRACE study (first 160 participants) and from some 1,200 subjects provided by 6 global collaborators. Sample metadata almost always included a de-identified subject ID, COVID-19 status, age in years and sex. Where available, HLA class I and class II types were taken from metadata supplied by the sample provider and were not determined by assay-based typing. What the study reported, not specific to this receptor: How much clinical and demographic metadata was included differed by source and by participant, and the metadata was provided uncurated.

This clone came up once. The antigen it binds to is not known. Per-base qualities were not stored, and no clone one base away is much larger. The immunoSEQ Assay, a bias-controlled multiplex PCR, was used to amplify TCRbeta CDR3 regions from genomic DNA. As for the authors' bioinformatics: Nucleated cell counts per sample were estimated from amplification of reference gene primers within the assay. To quantify the absolute abundance of each unique TCRbeta CDR3 rearrangement, sequence reads were collapsed and filtered. Productive Simpson clonality was computed per sample as the square root of Simpson's diversity index over productive rearrangements. The table comes from immuneACCESS by way of TCRdb, which keeps in-frame sequences with V and J called. Part of the clones is missing from these tables; in studies checked, under half for an unresolved V gene and the rest for unknown reasons. The V and J calls and the clone size are those of that table, but D and trimming were determined from the DNA. For this sample the table gives tens of thousands of clones, of which approximately 67% were detected only once. The ten largest make up about a sixth of the sample.

Collaborating institutions collected whole blood in K2EDTA tubes following their own protocols. For TCRbeta analysis, collaborators shipped samples in one of three forms: frozen whole blood, isolated PBMCs, or DNA extracted from either of those sample types. V drops 9 bases and J drops 4 bases, leaving 21 bases in between. Via the germline V gene (reference sequence), CDR1 is LNHNV and CDR2 YYDKDF. From its cysteine to its phenylalanine, the CDR3 spans 16 amino acids. Just the 48-base CDR3 DNA is kept, in frame starting at base 1. The clonotype was recovered from a human donor in a cohort sampled during active COVID-19. Material for sequencing was peripheral blood. The chain is made from TRBV15 and TRBJ2-2; TRBD1 could be the D gene, as 6 bases match. The CDR3 here reads CATGGAGQSFTGELFF. The nucleotide sequence reads TGTGCCACTGGTGGGGCTGGACAGAGCTTCACCGGGGAGCTGTTTTTT.